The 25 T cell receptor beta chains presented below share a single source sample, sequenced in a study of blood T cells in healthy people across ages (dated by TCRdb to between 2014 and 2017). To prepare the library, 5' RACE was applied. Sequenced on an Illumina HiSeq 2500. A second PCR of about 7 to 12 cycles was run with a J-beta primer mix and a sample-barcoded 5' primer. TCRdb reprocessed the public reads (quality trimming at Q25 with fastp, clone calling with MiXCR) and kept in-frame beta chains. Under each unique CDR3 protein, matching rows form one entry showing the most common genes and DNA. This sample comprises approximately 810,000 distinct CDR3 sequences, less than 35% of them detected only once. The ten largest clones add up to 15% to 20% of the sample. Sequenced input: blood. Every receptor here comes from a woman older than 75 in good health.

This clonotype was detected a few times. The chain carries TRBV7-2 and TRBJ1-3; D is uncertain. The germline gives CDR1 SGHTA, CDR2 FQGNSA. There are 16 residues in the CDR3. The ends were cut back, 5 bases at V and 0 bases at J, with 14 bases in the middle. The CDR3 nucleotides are TGTGCCAGCAGCCCCCTTGGGCCGATCTCTGGAAACACCATATATTTT. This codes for CASSPLGPISGNTIYF. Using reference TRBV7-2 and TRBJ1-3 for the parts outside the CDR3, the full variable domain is GAGVSQSPSNKVTEKGKDVELRCDPISGHTALYWYRQSLGQGLEFLIYFQGNSAPDKSGLPSDRFSAERTGGSVSTLTIQRTQQEDSAVYLCASSPLGPISGNTIYFGEGSWLTVV.

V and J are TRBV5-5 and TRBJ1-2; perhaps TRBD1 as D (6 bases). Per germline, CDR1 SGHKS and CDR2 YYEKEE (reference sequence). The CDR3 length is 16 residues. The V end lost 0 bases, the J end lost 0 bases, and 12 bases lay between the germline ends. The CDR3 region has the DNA TGTGCCAGCAGCTTGGGGTTCGACAGGACTAACTATGGCTACACCTTC. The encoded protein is CASSLGFDRTNYGYTF.

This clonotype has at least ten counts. The CDR3 DNA reads TGCAGTGCTAGTCGCGGGTCTCCGGGGGATACGCAGTATTTT. It is translated as CSASRGSPGDTQYF. The chain links TRBV20-1 to TRBJ2-3; a possible D gene is TRBD2 (5 bases). V lost 3 bases and J 6 bases, leaving 16 bases between the germline ends. The CDR3 has 14 amino acids. Germline CDR1 is DFQATT and CDR2 is SNEGSKA (reference sequence).

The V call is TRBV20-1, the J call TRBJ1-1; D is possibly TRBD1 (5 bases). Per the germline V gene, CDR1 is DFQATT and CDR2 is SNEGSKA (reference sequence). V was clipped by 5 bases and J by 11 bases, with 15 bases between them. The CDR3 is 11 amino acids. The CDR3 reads CSAAEAGTAFF. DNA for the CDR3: TGCAGTGCTGCCGAAGCAGGGACCGCTTTCTTT.

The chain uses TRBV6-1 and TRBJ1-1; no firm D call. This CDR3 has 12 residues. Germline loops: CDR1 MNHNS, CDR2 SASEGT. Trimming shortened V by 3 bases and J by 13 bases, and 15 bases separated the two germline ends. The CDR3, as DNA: TGTGCCAGCAGTGACAGGCCCCAGAGTGGTTTCTTT. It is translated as CASSDRPQSGFF.

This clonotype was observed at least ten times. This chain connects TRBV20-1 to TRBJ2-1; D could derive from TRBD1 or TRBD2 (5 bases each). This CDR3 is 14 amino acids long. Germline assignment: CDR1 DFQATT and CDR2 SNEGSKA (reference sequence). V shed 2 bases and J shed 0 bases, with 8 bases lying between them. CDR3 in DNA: TGCAGTGCTAGACAGGGACCCTCCTACAATGAGCAGTTCTTC. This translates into CSARQGPSYNEQFF.

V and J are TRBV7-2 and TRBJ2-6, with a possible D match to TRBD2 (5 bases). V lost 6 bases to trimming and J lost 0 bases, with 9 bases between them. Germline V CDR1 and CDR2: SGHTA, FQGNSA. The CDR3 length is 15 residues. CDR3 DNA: TGTGCCAGCAGAGGGAGTAGCTCTGGGGCCAACGTCCTGACTTTC. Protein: CASRGSSSGANVLTF.

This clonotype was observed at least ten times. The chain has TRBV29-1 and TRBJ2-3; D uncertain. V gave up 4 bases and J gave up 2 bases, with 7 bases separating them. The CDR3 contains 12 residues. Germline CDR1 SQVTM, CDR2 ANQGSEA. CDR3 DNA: TGCAGCGTTGGCCGACTCACAGATACGCAGTATTTT. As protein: CSVGRLTDTQYF.

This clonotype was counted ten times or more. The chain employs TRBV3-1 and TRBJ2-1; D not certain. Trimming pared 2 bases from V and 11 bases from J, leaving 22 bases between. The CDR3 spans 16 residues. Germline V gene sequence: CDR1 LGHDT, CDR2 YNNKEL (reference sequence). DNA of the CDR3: TGTGCCAGCAGCCAAAAACTTTTGAGCCTACAAAATAAGCAGTTCTTC. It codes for CASSQKLLSLQNKQFF.

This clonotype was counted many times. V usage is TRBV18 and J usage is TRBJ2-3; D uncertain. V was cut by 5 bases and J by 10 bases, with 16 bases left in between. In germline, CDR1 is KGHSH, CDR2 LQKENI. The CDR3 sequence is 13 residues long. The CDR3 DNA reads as TGTGCCAGCTCAGCGGACCGTTCGGATCCGCAGTATTTT. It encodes CASSADRSDPQYF.

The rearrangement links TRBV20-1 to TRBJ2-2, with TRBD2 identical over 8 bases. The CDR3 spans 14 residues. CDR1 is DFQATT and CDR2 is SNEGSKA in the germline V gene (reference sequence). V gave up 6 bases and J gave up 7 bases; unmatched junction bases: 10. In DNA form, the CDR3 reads TGCAGTGCCACCAGGACTAGCATCAGCGGGGAGCTGTTTTTT. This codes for CSATRTSISGELFF.

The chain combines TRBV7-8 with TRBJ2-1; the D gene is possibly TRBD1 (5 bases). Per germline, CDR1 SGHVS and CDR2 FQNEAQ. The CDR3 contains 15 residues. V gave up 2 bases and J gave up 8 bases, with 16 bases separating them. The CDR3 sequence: CASSLSYRIHDEQFF. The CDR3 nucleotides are TGTGCCAGCAGCTTAAGTTACAGGATCCACGATGAGCAGTTCTTC.

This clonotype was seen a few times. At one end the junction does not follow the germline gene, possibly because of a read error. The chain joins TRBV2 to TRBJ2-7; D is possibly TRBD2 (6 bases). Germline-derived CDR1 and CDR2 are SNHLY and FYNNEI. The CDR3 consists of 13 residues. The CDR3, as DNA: TGTGCCAGCACCGACAGAGCGGGCTACGCGCAGTACTTC. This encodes CASTDRAGYAQYF. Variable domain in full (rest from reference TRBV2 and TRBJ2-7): EPEVTQTPSHQVTQMGQEVILRCVPISNHLYFYWYRQILGQKVEFLVSFYNNEISEKSEIFDDQFSVERPDGSNFTLKIRSTKLEDSAMYFCASTDRAGYAQYFGPGTRLTVT.

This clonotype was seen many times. The CDR3 sequence is CSAREDRNYGYTF. Here the CDR3 DNA reads TGCAGTGCTAGAGAGGACAGGAACTATGGCTACACCTTC. The J gene is TRBJ1-2, the V gene TRBV20-1, with 7 positions matching TRBD1. V trimming: 0 bases; J trimming: 2 bases; junction bases outside the gene matches: 0. There are 13 residues in the CDR3. Germline values: CDR1 DFQATT, CDR2 SNEGSKA (reference sequence).

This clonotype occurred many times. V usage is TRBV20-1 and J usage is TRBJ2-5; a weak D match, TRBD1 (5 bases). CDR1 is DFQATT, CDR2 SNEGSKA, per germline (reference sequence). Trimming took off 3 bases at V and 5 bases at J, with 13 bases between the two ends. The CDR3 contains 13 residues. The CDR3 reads CSASFRGWETQYF. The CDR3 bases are TGCAGTGCTAGCTTTAGGGGTTGGGAGACCCAGTACTTC.

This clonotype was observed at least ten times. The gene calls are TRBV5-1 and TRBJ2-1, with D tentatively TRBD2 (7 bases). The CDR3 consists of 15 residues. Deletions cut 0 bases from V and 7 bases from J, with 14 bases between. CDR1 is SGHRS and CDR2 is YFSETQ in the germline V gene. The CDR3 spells CASSLVAGAANEQFF. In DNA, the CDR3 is TGCGCCAGCAGCTTGGTCGCGGGGGCGGCGAATGAGCAGTTCTTC.

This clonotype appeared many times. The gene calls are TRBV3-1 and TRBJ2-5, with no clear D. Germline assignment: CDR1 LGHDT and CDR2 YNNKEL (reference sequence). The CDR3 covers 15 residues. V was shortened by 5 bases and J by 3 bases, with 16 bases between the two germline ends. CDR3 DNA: TGTGCCAGCAGCACCAGAATCTCTCCCGAAGAGACCCAGTACTTC. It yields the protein CASSTRISPEETQYF.

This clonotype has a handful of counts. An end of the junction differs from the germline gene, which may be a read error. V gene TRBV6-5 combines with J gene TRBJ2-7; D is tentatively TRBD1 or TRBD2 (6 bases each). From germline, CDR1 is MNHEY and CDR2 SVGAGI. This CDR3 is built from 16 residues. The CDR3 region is CAGSYSWGAEWYEQYF. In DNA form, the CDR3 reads TGCGCCGGCAGTTACAGCTGGGGGGCAGAGTGGTACGAGCAGTACTTC.

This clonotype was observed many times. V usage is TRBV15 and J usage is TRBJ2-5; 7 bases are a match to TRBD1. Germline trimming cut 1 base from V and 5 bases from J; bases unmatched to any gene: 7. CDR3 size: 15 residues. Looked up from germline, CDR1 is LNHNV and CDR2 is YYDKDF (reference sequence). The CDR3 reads CATSRAPTGVETQYF. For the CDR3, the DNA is TGTGCCACCAGCAGAGCCCCCACAGGGGTTGAGACCCAGTACTTC.

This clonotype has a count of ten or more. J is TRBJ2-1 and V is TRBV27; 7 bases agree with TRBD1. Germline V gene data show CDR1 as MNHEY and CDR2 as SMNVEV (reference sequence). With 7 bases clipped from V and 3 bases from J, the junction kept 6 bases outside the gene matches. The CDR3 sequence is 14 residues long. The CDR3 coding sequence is TGTGCCAGCACCCGACAGGGTATCTACAATGAGCAGTTCTTC. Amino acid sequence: CASTRQGIYNEQFF.

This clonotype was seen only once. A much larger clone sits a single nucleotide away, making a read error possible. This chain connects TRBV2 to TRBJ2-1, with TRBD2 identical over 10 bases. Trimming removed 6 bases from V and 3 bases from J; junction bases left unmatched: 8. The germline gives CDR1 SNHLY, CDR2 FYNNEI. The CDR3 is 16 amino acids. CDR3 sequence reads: CASSGTSEGNYNEQFF. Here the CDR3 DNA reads TGTGCCAGCAGCGGGACTAGCGAGGGGAACTACAATGAGCAGTTCTTC.

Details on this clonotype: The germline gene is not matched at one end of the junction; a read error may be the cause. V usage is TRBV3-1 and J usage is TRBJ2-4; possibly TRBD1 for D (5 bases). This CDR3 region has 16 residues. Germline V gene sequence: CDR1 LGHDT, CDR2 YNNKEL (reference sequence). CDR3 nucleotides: TGTGCCAGCAGCCAGAGACCAGGGTGGGGCAAAAACATTCGGTACTTC. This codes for CASSQRPGWGKNIRYF.

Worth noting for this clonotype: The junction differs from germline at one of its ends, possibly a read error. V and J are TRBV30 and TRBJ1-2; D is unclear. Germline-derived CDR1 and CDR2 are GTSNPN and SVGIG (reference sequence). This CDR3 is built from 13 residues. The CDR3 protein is CARSREDSEGYTF. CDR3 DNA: TGTGCCCGGAGTCGGGAGGACTCGGAGGGCTACACCTTC.

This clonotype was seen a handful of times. The CDR3 DNA reads as TGCGCCAGCAGTCCAGAAAGAACCTCTGGGGCCAACGTCCTGACTTTC. Protein: CASSPERTSGANVLTF. The chain employs TRBV10-1 and TRBJ2-6, with D unclear. Germline V gene data show CDR1 as WNHNN and CDR2 as SYGVQD (reference sequence). The CDR3 runs to 16 residues. The V end lost 5 bases, the J end lost 0 bases, and 11 bases lay between the germline ends.

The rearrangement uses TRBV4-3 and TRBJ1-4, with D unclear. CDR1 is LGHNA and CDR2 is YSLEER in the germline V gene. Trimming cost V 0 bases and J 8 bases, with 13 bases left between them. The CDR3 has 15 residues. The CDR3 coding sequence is TGCGCCAGCAGCCAAGAGGGCCGTAGTTCGGAAAAACTGTTTTTT. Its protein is CASSQEGRSSEKLFF.